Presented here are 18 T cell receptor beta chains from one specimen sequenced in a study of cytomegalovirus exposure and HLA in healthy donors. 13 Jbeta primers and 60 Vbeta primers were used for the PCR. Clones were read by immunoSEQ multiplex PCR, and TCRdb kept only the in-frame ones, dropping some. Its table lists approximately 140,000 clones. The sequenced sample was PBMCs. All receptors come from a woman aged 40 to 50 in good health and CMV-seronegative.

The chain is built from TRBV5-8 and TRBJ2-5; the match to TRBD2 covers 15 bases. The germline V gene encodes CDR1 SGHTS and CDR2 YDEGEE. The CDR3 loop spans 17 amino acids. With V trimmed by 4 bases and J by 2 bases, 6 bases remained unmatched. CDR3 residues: CASSAGTSGGQQETQYF. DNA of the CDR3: TGTGCCAGCAGCGCCGGGACTAGCGGGGGGCAACAAGAGACCCAGTACTTC.

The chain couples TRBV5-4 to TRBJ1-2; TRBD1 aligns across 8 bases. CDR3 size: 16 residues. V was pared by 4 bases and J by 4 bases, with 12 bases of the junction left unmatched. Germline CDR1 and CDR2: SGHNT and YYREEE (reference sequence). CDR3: CASSPLTGDSSYGYTF. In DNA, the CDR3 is TGTGCCAGCAGCCCATTGACAGGGGACTCGAGCTATGGCTACACCTTC.

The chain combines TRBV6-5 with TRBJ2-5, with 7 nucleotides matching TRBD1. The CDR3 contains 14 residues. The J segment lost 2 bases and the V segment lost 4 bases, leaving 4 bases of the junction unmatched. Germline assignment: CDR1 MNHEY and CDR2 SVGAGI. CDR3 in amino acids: CASSSVDRQETQYF. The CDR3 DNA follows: TGTGCCAGCAGTTCCGTGGACAGGCAAGAGACCCAGTACTTC.

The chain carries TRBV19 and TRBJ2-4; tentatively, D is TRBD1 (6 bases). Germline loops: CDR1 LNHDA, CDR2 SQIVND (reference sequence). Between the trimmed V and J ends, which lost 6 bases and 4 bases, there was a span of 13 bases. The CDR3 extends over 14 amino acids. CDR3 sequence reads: CASSPTGQKNIQYF. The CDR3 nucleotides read TGTGCCAGTAGCCCGACCGGACAGAAAAACATTCAGTACTTC.

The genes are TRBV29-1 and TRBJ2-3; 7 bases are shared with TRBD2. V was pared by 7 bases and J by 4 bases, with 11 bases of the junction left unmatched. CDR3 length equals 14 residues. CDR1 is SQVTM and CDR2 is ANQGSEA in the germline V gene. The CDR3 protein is CSAPGGSFSDTQYF. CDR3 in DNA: TGCAGCGCCCCGGGGGGATCGTTTTCAGATACGCAGTATTTT.

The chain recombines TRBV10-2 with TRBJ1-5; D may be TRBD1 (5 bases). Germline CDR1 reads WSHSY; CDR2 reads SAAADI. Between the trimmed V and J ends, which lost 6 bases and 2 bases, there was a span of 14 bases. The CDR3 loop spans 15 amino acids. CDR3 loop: CASSEGRIGNQPQHF. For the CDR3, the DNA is TGCGCCAGCAGCGAGGGGCGAATAGGCAATCAGCCCCAGCATTTT.

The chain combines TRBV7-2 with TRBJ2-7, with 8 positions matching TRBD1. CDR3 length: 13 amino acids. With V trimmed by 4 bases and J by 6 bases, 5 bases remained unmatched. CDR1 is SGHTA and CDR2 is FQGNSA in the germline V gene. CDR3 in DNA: TGTGCCAGCAGCTCTCGACAGGGGCTCGAGCAGTACGTC. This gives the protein CASSSRQGLEQYV.

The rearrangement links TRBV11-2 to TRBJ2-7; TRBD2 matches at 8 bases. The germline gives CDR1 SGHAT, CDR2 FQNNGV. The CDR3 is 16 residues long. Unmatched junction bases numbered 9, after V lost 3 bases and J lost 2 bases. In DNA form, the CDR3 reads TGTGCCAGCAGCTTCCCCCCGGGGGGGGGAACCTACGAGCAGTACGTC. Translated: CASSFPPGGGTYEQYV.

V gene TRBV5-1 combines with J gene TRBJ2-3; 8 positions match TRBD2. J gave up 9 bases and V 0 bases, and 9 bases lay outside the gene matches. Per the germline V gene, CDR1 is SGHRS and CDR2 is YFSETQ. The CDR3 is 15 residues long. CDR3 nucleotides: TGCGCCAGCAGCTTGGAGGCGGGGGGTTCCCCAACGCAGTATTTT. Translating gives CASSLEAGGSPTQYF.

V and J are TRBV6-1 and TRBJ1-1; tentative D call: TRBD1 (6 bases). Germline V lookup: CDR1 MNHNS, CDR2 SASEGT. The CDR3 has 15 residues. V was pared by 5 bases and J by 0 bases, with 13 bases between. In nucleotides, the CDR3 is TGTGCCAGCAGTTTGCCAGGGGCGCTGAACACTGAAGCTTTCTTT. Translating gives CASSLPGALNTEAFF.

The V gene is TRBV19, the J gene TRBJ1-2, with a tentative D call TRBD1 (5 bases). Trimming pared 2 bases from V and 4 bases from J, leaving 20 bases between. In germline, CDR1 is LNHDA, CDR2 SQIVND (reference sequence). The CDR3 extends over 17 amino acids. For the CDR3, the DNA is TGTGCCAGTAGTATAAAGGCGGGGACGGGGAGAGTCTATGGCTACACCTTC. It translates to CASSIKAGTGRVYGYTF. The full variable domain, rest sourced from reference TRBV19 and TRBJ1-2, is DGGITQSPKYLFRKEGQNVTLSCEQNLNHDAMYWYRQDPGQGLRLIYYSQIVNDFQKGDIAEGYSVSREKKESFPLTVTSAQKNPTAFYLCASSIKAGTGRVYGYTFGSGTRLTVV.

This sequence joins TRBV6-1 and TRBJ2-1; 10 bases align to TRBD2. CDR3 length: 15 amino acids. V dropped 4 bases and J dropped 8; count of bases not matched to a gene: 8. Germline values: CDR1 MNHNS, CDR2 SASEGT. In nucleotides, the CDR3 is TGTGCCAGCAGTGTTACTAGCGGGGTTAGGGATGAGCAGTTCTTC. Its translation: CASSVTSGVRDEQFF.

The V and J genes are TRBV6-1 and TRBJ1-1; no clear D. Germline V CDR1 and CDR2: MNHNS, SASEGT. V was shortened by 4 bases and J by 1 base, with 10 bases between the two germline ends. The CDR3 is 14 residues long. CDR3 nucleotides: TGTGCCAGCAGTGTCGCCCCAGGGAACACTGAAGCTTTCTTT. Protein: CASSVAPGNTEAFF.

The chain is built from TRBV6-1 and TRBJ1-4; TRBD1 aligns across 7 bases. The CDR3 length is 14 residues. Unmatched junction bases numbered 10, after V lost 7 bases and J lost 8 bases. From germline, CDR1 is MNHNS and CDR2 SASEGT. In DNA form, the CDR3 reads TGTGCCAGCACCACTAACAGGGGTAGGGAAAAACTGTTTTTT. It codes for CASTTNRGREKLFF.

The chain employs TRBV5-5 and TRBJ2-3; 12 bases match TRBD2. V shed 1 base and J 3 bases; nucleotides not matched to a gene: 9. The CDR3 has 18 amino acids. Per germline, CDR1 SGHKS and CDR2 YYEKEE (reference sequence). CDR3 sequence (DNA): TGTGCCAGCAGCTTGTTACCTAGCGGGGGGGCCGGAACAGATACGCAGTATTTT. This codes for CASSLLPSGGAGTDTQYF.

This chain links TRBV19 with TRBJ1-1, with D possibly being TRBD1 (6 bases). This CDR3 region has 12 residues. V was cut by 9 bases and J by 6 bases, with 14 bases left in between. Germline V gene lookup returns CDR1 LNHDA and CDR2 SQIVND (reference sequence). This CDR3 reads CARLGEGAEAFF. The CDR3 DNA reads TGTGCCAGGCTAGGCGAGGGGGCTGAAGCTTTCTTT.

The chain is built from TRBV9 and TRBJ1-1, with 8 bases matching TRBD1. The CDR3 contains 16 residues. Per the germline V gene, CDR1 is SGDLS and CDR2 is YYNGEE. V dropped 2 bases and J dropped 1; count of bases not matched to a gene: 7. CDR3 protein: CASSVDREKRNTEAFF. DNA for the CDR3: TGTGCCAGCAGCGTGGACAGGGAGAAGAGGAACACTGAAGCTTTCTTT.

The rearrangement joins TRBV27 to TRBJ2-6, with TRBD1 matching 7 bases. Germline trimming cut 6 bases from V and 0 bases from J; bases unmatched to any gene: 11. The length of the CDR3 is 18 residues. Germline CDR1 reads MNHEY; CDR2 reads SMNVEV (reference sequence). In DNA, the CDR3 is TGTGCCAGCAGGGGAACCGGGACAGCCTACTCTGGGGCCAACGTCCTGACTTTC. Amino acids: CASRGTGTAYSGANVLTF. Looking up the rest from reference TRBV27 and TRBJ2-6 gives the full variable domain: EAQVTQNPRYLITVTGKKLTVTCSQNMNHEYMSWYRQDPGLGLRQIYYSMNVEVTDKGDVPEGYKVSRKEKRNFPLILESPSPNQTSLYFCASRGTGTAYSGANVLTFGAGSRLTVL.